A selection of T cell receptor beta chains follows, all from one sample in a study of human T cells and chemical hapten exposure. MiXCR, run by TCRdb on the RACE reads, gives a single entry per CDR3 protein. This sample yields hundreds of thousands of distinct CDR3 sequences, of which around 6% are seen a single time; around 5.8% belongs to the top ten. The sample here was whole blood, taken in connection with sensitization to the hapten diphenylcyclopropenone (DPC). These receptors were collected from a woman aged 18 to 35 with alopecia areata. Some clones in this sample may be carry-over from other donors' samples. Each CDR3 is given with its conserved first and last residue.

>TRBV4-3|TRBJ1-2
CASSQAMTDFYGYTF
>TRBV28|TRBJ1-1
CASRFRTGFRQF
>TRBV7-9|TRBJ2-3
CASSQRREDTQYF
>TRBV6-6|TRBJ1-5
CASSRGQGFQPQHF
>TRBV2|TRBJ1-5
CASTRQVSNQPQHF
>TRBV18|TRBJ1-1
CASSPFREIGNTEAFF
>TRBV18|TRBJ1-5
CASSPYKGPSNQPQHF
>TRBV4-2|TRBJ2-1
CASRLAGDNEQFF
>TRBV5-1|TRBJ2-7
CASSTGRGNEQYF
>TRBV4-2|TRBJ2-1
CASSQVRDTQFF
>TRBV7-2|TRBJ2-7
CATHGEQYF
>TRBV6-6|TRBJ2-3
CASSFGQGEPTDTQYF
>TRBV14|TRBJ1-1
CASSLPQGIAEAFF
>TRBV20-1|TRBJ1-2
CSAHAGGRYGYTF
>TRBV20-1|TRBJ2-3
CSALDYRPTDTQYF
>TRBV5-6|TRBJ1-2
CASSLGQGAVHGYTF
>TRBV6-5|TRBJ2-7
CASSYRDSTYEQYF
>TRBV29-1|TRBJ1-1
CSVGRDTEAFF
>TRBV2|TRBJ2-1
CASRNHGVAGGENEQFF
>TRBV6-5|TRBJ1-2
CASSYPTGGAGYGYTF
>TRBV7-2|TRBJ1-1
CASSLVARVDTEAFF
>TRBV20-1|TRBJ1-5
CSAIPGQGFYSNQPQHF
>TRBV2|TRBJ2-4
CASRNTGSDAKNIQYF
>TRBV20-1|TRBJ1-4
CSARGLVAEGTTNEKLFF
>TRBV7-2|TRBJ2-7
CASSLDRATSDYEQYF
>TRBV20-1|TRBJ2-2
CSARATENTGELFF
>TRBV7-2|TRBJ2-2
CASSRRAGNTGELFF
>TRBV29-1|TRBJ1-5
CSVGAGRNQPQHF
>TRBV12-3/TRBV12-4|TRBJ2-6
CASRTGVSGANVLTF
>TRBV2|TRBJ1-4
CASKVGSEKLFF
>TRBV6-5|TRBJ1-5
CASREGLGKNQPQHF
>TRBV2|TRBJ1-2
CASTIPPIGYTF
>TRBV18|TRBJ1-1
CASFEGWATEAFF
>TRBV27|TRBJ2-2
CASSFLTGNTGELFF
>TRBV7-8|TRBJ1-4
CASSPEGPFGEKLFF
>TRBV7-3|TRBJ2-7
CASSSSDRKQYF
>TRBV3-1|TRBJ1-1
CASSQGNGGTEAFF